Below, one T cell receptor (beta chain) is given with its context. No antigen is known for it. The input lacks base qualities; no much larger clone sits a single base away. This sample was taken from a study of blood T cell repertoires in COVID-19 (dated by TCRdb to 2018 to 2020). A note on the overall study: Samples covering the acute and convalescent phases of COVID-19 were provided by collaborators in the United States, Italy and Spain. The prospective study material was composed of cDNA or gDNA derived from T cells, B-cell-depleted T cells, or PBMCs. A de-identified subject ID, COVID-19 status, age in years and sex were almost always included in the sample metadata. HLA class I and class II types, where available, came from metadata supplied by the sample provider rather than from assay-based typing. The dataset comprised deeply sampled blood TCRbeta repertoires from subjects exposed to, actively infected with, or recovered from COVID-19. A freely available public database, intended as a resource for researchers studying the immune response to SARS-CoV-2, is where the repertoires were released. The samples were drawn from the first 160 participants of the ongoing ImmuneRACE study and from about 1,200 subjects provided by 6 global collaborators. Study-wide conclusions, independent of this receptor: The amount of clinical and demographic metadata varied by source and participant and was provided uncurated.

In Seattle, one collaborating source enrolled patients while the infection was active and tracked those patients longitudinally over the course of disease. The collaborating institutions used their own protocols to collect whole blood in K2EDTA tubes. Collaborator samples were shipped for TCRbeta analysis as frozen whole blood, isolated PBMCs, or DNA extracted from either sample type. TCRbeta CDR3 regions were amplified from genomic DNA using the immunoSEQ Assay, a bias-controlled multiplex PCR. For the original study's pipeline: Within the assay, amplification of reference gene primers was used to estimate how many nucleated cells each sample contained. Sequence reads were collapsed and filtered to measure the absolute abundance of every unique TCRbeta CDR3 rearrangement. For each sample, productive Simpson clonality was calculated by taking the square root of Simpson's diversity index across productive rearrangements. TCRdb took over this immuneACCESS table, retaining in-frame rearrangements with V and J assigned. Such tables are incomplete; in checked studies, under half of the missing clones stem from an unresolved V gene, and the remainder is unexplained. V, J and clone size are those of that table, while D and trimming were read from the DNA. The sample includes roughly 30,000 clones, with roughly 88% observed a single time. The ten top clones hold roughly 7.9% of the sample.

Input material: peripheral blood. The clonotype originates from a man between 60 and 75 years old with COVID-19, enrolled during active disease.

The CDR3 protein sequence reads: CASSLRLAGSYEQYF. The bases read TGTGCCAGCAGCTTACGACTAGCGGGCTCCTACGAGCAGTACTTC. The chain links TRBV13 with TRBJ2-7; TRBD2 lines up with 10 middle nucleotides. At the junction V is shortened by 2 bases and J by 0 bases; bases outside the gene matches: 1. The CDR3 starts with the cysteine, ends with the phenylalanine, and has 15 residues. Of all the DNA, just the CDR3 is kept, 45 bases in frame from base 1. CDR1 and CDR2 were assigned from the germline V gene (reference sequence) as PRHDT and FYEKMQ.